The 26 T cell receptor beta chains below come from one sample, sequenced in a study of blood T cell repertoires in COVID-19. Here immunoSEQ multiplex PCR was the method, and the copy in TCRdb shows in-frame clones only, minus some. The sample has about 150,000 clones, about 88% seen once. Sequences were obtained from PBMCs or T cells enriched from blood (not recorded which). The receptors were gathered from a man aged 45 to 65 who had recovered from COVID-19.

Only one count was recorded for this clone. The chain joins TRBV12-1 to TRBJ1-1; TRBD1 reflects the table's D call only, with no check against the DNA. TRBV12-1 is listed as a pseudogene. The CDR3 consists of 15 residues. The CDR3 loop is CASSFADRFNTEAFF. The CDR3, as DNA: TGTGCCAGCAGCTTTGCTGACAGGTTCAACACTGAAGCTTTCTTT.

The genes are TRBV2 and TRBJ1-2; the match to TRBD1 covers 8 bases. This CDR3 is 13 amino acids long. Germline values: CDR1 SNHLY, CDR2 FYNNEI. The V gene end was trimmed by 2 bases and the J gene end by 6 bases; junction bases not matched to a gene: 2. CDR3 residues: CASSENRGDGYTF. CDR3 nucleotide sequence: TGTGCCAGCAGTGAAAACAGGGGGGATGGCTACACCTTC.

In this sample, this clone turned up a few times. V gene TRBV7-2 combines with J gene TRBJ2-2; 9 nucleotides line up with TRBD2. The V and J ends lost 5 bases and 4 bases, in that order; junction bases with no gene match: 5. The CDR3 totals 15 residues. CDR1 is SGHTA, CDR2 FQGNSA, per germline. The CDR3 coding sequence is TGTGCCAGCAGCGTCGCTAGCGGGGTCACCGGGGAGCTGTTTTTT. Encoded protein: CASSVASGVTGELFF. The complete variable domain, with remaining parts taken from reference TRBV7-2 and TRBJ2-2, reads GAGVSQSPSNKVTEKGKDVELRCDPISGHTALYWYRQSLGQGLEFLIYFQGNSAPDKSGLPSDRFSAERTGGSVSTLTIQRTQQEDSAVYLCASSVASGVTGELFFGEGSRLTVL.

This clone was seen just once. The chain employs TRBV19 and TRBJ2-5; 11 positions match TRBD2. The CDR3 runs to 15 residues. Germline CDR1 LNHDA, CDR2 SQIVND (reference sequence). V dropped 5 bases and J dropped 3; count of bases not matched to a gene: 5. The CDR3 sequence is CASSRLAGGKETQYF. The CDR3, as DNA: TGTGCCAGTAGTCGGTTAGCGGGGGGGAAAGAGACCCAGTACTTC.

For the CDR3, the DNA is TGTGCCAGCAGTGAGCAGGGGTATGGTAATGAAAAACTGTTTTTT. Residues: CASSEQGYGNEKLFF. The V call is TRBV6-1, the J call TRBJ1-4; D perhaps matches TRBD1 (6 bases). CDR3 length: 15 residues. CDR1 and CDR2 from the germline V gene are MNHNS and SASEGT. V was pared by 3 bases and J by 4 bases, with 12 bases between.

The V and J genes are TRBV29-1 and TRBJ1-4, with 7 positions matching TRBD1. V was clipped by 7 bases and J by 5 bases; unmatched bases: 10. Germline CDR1 and CDR2: SQVTM and ANQGSEA. The CDR3 extends over 14 amino acids. The CDR3 loop reads CSGRQGNANEKLFF. Written as DNA, the CDR3 is TGCAGCGGGAGACAGGGTAATGCGAATGAAAAACTGTTTTTT.

This chain connects TRBV27 to TRBJ1-1; possibly TRBD1 for D (5 bases). The germline V gene has CDR1 MNHEY and CDR2 SMNVEV (reference sequence). V was trimmed by 5 bases and J by 2 bases, leaving 15 bases between them. The CDR3 loop spans 15 amino acids. Here the CDR3 reads CASSLAGRINTEAFF. As DNA, the CDR3 is TGTGCCAGCAGTCTAGCGGGACGGATAAACACTGAAGCTTTCTTT.

V and J are TRBV5-1 and TRBJ2-7, with D perhaps matching TRBD2 (5 bases). The germline V and J ends were trimmed by 4 bases and 2 bases, with 16 bases remaining between them. CDR3 length equals 15 residues. The germline V gene has CDR1 SGHRS and CDR2 YFSETQ. This CDR3 is CASSAGMRLTYEQYF. DNA of the CDR3: TGCGCCAGCAGCGCCGGGATGAGACTAACCTACGAGCAGTACTTC.

V is TRBV5-1 and J is TRBJ1-1, with D unclear. This CDR3 has 17 residues. The V gene lost 1 base and the J gene lost 2 bases, with 18 bases spanning the gap. The germline CDR1 and CDR2 sequences are SGHRS and YFSETQ. The CDR3 sequence is CASSLNGAGDLNTEAFF. The CDR3, as DNA: TGCGCCAGCAGCTTGAATGGAGCGGGCGACTTAAACACTGAAGCTTTCTTT.

The V gene is TRBV3-1 (or the pseudogene TRBV3-2), the J gene TRBJ2-3, with 14 bases identical to TRBD2. This CDR3 is 18 amino acids long. In germline, CDR1 is LGHDT, CDR2 YNNKEL (reference sequence). V lost 5 bases, J lost 0 bases, and 7 bases stayed unmatched. CDR3 DNA sequence: TGTGCCAGCAGCTTAGGACTAGCGGGGGGCGGTAGCACAGATACGCAGTATTTT. This encodes CASSLGLAGGGSTDTQYF.

This chain connects TRBV6-5 to TRBJ1-1; D is unclear. The CDR3 loop spans 13 amino acids. Germline CDR1 is MNHEY and CDR2 is SVGAGI. The V end was cut by 7 bases, the J end by 2 bases, with 11 bases between. DNA of the CDR3: TGTGCCAGCATGGAGACGCGAAACACTGAAGCTTTCTTT. Protein: CASMETRNTEAFF.

The chain uses TRBV3-1 (or the pseudogene TRBV3-2) and TRBJ1-5, with 9 positions matching TRBD1. Trimming cost V 3 bases and J 6 bases; bases outside gene matches: 9. The CDR3 extends over 16 amino acids. The germline gives CDR1 LGHDT, CDR2 YNNKEL (reference sequence). The DNA of the CDR3 is TGTGCCAGCAGCCAGAGGGACAGGGCAGTGGGTCAGCCCCAGCATTTT. Its translation is CASSQRDRAVGQPQHF.

This chain uses TRBV7-2 with TRBJ1-4; D ambiguous. V was trimmed by 10 bases and J by 3 bases, leaving 9 bases between them. The CDR3 spans 12 residues. Looked up from germline, CDR1 is SGHTA and CDR2 is FQGNSA. CDR3 region: CAKTFSNEKLFF. The CDR3 nucleotides are TGTGCCAAGACATTTTCTAATGAAAAACTGTTTTTT.

This chain joins TRBV5-1 and TRBJ2-5; D is ambiguous. Trimming pared 3 bases from V and 2 bases from J, leaving 8 bases between. Germline values: CDR1 SGHRS, CDR2 YFSETQ. CDR3 length equals 13 residues. The CDR3 here is CASSSGSQETQYF. Here the CDR3 DNA reads TGCGCCAGCAGCTCTGGCAGTCAAGAGACCCAGTACTTC.

The rearrangement joins TRBV19 to TRBJ2-5; D may be TRBD1 (6 bases). V was pared by 5 bases and J by 3 bases, with 25 bases between. Germline V gene lookup returns CDR1 LNHDA and CDR2 SQIVND (reference sequence). This CDR3 has 18 amino acids. This CDR3 reads CASSVSTSGTTGKETQYF. The DNA of the CDR3 is TGTGCCAGTAGTGTCTCCACTTCCGGGACAACAGGGAAAGAGACCCAGTACTTC.

The J gene is TRBJ2-1, the V gene TRBV24-1; possibly TRBD2 for D (5 bases). The CDR3 length is 15 residues. The germline CDR1 and CDR2 sequences are KGHDR and SFDVKD. The germline V and J ends were trimmed by 3 bases and 8 bases, with 16 bases remaining between them. This chain's CDR3 is CATSDPSTRTDEQFF. CDR3 nucleotide sequence: TGTGCCACCAGTGATCCCTCAACTAGAACAGATGAGCAGTTCTTC.

The CDR3 coding sequence is TGTGCCAGCAGTTTTCAGGGGGTCGGGACCCAGTACTTC. Translating gives CASSFQGVGTQYF. The chain employs TRBV12-3 or TRBV12-4 and TRBJ2-5, with 7 bases aligning to TRBD1. Trimming cost V 3 bases and J 7 bases; bases outside gene matches: 5. The CDR3 covers 13 residues.

The chain recombines TRBV4-1 with TRBJ2-2, with 11 bases lining up with TRBD2. This CDR3 has 17 residues. Germline loops: CDR1 MGHRA, CDR2 YSYEKL. V was pared by 4 bases and J by 5 bases, with 9 bases of the junction left unmatched. The CDR3 sequence: CASSPRTSGRGTGELFF. Written as DNA, the CDR3 is TGCGCCAGCAGCCCTCGGACTAGCGGGCGGGGGACCGGGGAGCTGTTTTTT.

The genes are TRBV6-6 and TRBJ2-2, with D possibly being TRBD1 (6 bases). Germline CDR1 is MNHNY and CDR2 is SVGAGI (reference sequence). The V end was cut by 5 bases, the J end by 3 bases, with 19 bases between. This CDR3 spans 17 amino acids. CDR3 coding DNA: TGTGCCAGCAGTCCCCGTTTAGGGGACAAAGACACCGGGGAGCTGTTTTTT. Its protein product is CASSPRLGDKDTGELFF.

The chain employs TRBV6-1 and TRBJ1-6; 7 positions agree with TRBD1. CDR3 size: 16 residues. Trimming took 0 bases from V and 6 from J; bases not matched to a gene: 5. Germline CDR1 and CDR2: MNHNS and SASEGT. Here the CDR3 reads CASSEAGTVPNSPLHF. The CDR3 DNA reads TGTGCCAGCAGTGAAGCCGGGACAGTACCTAATTCACCCCTCCACTTT.

This clone was counted between two and nine times. The chain employs TRBV4-1 and TRBJ2-1, with TRBD2 matching 10 bases. The CDR3 contains 17 residues. Germline loops: CDR1 MGHRA, CDR2 YSYEKL. V lost 0 bases and J lost 11; bases outside the gene matches: 13. CDR3 DNA sequence: TGCGCCAGCAGCCAAGATTTGGCGGCTAGCGGGGGCCTGCAGCAGTTCTTC. Residues: CASSQDLAASGGLQQFF.

The V gene is TRBV7-7, the J gene TRBJ2-2; TRBD2 matches at 8 bases. After removal of 5 bases from V and 2 bases from J, the junction contained 7 bases not matched to a gene. This CDR3 spans 16 amino acids. Germline assignment: CDR1 SSHAT and CDR2 FNYEAQ (reference sequence). The CDR3 spells CASSPSAGVNTGELFF. The CDR3 DNA reads TGTGCCAGCAGCCCCTCAGCGGGGGTCAACACCGGGGAGCTGTTTTTT. Full variable domain (rest looked up from reference TRBV7-7 and TRBJ2-2): GAGVSQSPRYKVTKRGQDVTLRCDPISSHATLYWYQQALGQGPEFLTYFNYEAQPDKSGLPSDRFSAERPEGSISTLTIQRTEQRDSAMYRCASSPSAGVNTGELFFGEGSRLTVL.

This chain joins TRBV2 and TRBJ1-3; D remains ambiguous. This CDR3 region has 13 residues. Germline V CDR1 and CDR2: SNHLY, FYNNEI. With 6 bases removed from V and 0 bases from J, the gap between germline ends came to 6 bases. The CDR3 sequence: CASRLSSGNTIYF. CDR3 in DNA: TGTGCCAGCAGGCTAAGCTCTGGAAACACCATATATTTT.

The CDR3 reads CASSPQGVEVPYEQYF. CDR3 DNA: TGTGCCAGCAGCCCCCAGGGCGTCGAAGTGCCCTACGAGCAGTACTTC. This rearrangement joins TRBV11-2 to TRBJ2-7; weak D call: TRBD1 (5 bases). The CDR3 consists of 16 residues. Germline CDR1 reads SGHAT; CDR2 reads FQNNGV. The V and J ends lost 5 bases and 2 bases respectively, with 19 bases between them. The entire variable domain, with the rest obtained from reference TRBV11-2 and TRBJ2-7, is as follows: EAGVAQSPRYKIIEKRQSVAFWCNPISGHATLYWYQQILGQGPKLLIQFQNNGVVDDSQLPKDRFSAERLKGVDSTLKIQPAKLEDSAVYLCASSPQGVEVPYEQYFGPGTRLTVT.

This clone was seen once. This sequence joins TRBV7-6 and TRBJ2-7; 11 nucleotides match TRBD2. Germline loops: CDR1 SGHVS, CDR2 FNYEAQ. The CDR3 has 14 residues. With 9 bases clipped from V and 6 bases from J, the junction kept 10 bases outside the gene matches. CDR3 protein: CASLAGGLTGEQYF. Here the CDR3 DNA reads TGTGCCAGTTTAGCGGGGGGGCTTACCGGCGAGCAGTACTTC.

The V gene is TRBV7-9, the J gene TRBJ1-4; 7 nucleotides agree with TRBD1. With 4 bases clipped from V and 7 bases from J, the junction kept 6 bases outside the gene matches. CDR1 is SEHNR and CDR2 is FQNEAQ in the germline V gene (reference sequence). The CDR3 loop spans 14 amino acids. CDR3 region: CASSSGQWGEKLFF. DNA of the CDR3: TGTGCCAGCAGCTCGGGACAGTGGGGTGAAAAACTGTTTTTT.